The rows below give T cell receptor beta chains drawn from one sample of a study of T-cell reconstitution after alpha-beta-depleted transplantation in children. Via MiXCR, TCRdb re-called the PCR reads, giving one row per CDR3 protein. The sample includes some 300,000 distinct CDR3 sequences, 7.5% to 9% seen only once; the top ten take 9.1%. The sequenced sample was peripheral blood, obtained 360 days after TCRalphabeta/CD19-depleted stem cell transplant. Receptors were obtained from a female patient between 2 and 15 years old who had a stem cell transplant for Fanconi anemia, so the T cells may come from the graft donor. Each CDR3 is given with its conserved first and last residue. A D gene is named only where the DNA matches it firmly. Clone sizes are given selectively: once, few, many, or a class where the clone is expanded.

j_gene | abundance | d_gene | v_gene | CDR3nt | CDR3aa
TRBJ2-7 | few | TRBD2 | TRBV9 | TGTGCCAGCAGCGTAGACCCTACACCGGGAGGGCCCCCCTACGAGCAGTACTTC | CASSVDPTPGGPPYEQYF
TRBJ2-1 | few | TRBD2 | TRBV20-1 | TGCAGTGCAATTAGCGGGGGGCTCTCCTACAATGAGCAGTTCTTC | CSAISGGLSYNEQFF
TRBJ2-2 | - | - | TRBV5-6 | TGTGCCAGCAGCTTGTTCTCTGGTCGGGGGGCCATCGGGGAGCTGTTTTTT | CASSLFSGRGAIGELFF
TRBJ2-7 | many | TRBD2 | TRBV9 | TGTGCCAGCAGCGCCTCTAGCGGGGGGGCCAACGAGCAGTACTTC | CASSASSGGANEQYF
TRBJ1-2 | many | - | TRBV27 | TGTGCCAGCAGTTTTACAGGCGCCTCTAACTATGGCTACACCTTC | CASSFTGASNYGYTF
TRBJ2-7 | - | TRBD1 | TRBV13 | TGTGCCAGCAGCCATACGGGACAGGGTTCCTACGAGCAGTACTTC | CASSHTGQGSYEQYF
TRBJ2-1 | - | - | TRBV7-8 | TGTGCCAGCAACCCCCAGTGGGGGGCCTCCTACAATGAGCAGTTCTTC | CASNPQWGASYNEQFF
TRBJ1-1 | many | - | TRBV28 | TGTGCCAGCAGTTTAGCAAGGACTGAAGCTTTCTTT | CASSLARTEAFF
TRBJ2-5 | - | - | TRBV15 | TGTGCCACCAGCAGAGACAGGTCACCTCAAGAGACCCAGTACTTC | CATSRDRSPQETQYF
TRBJ2-5 | many | - | TRBV20-1 | TGCAGTGCTACGATTGGGTACCAAGAGACCCAGTACTTC | CSATIGYQETQYF
TRBJ2-1 | many | - | TRBV7-2 | TGTGCCAGCAGCTTGGCCGGGACATGGCAGTTCTTC | CASSLAGTWQFF
TRBJ1-5 | many | - | TRBV5-1 | TGCGCCAGCAGCTTGGCGGGCCAGTATCGGGACATCAATCAGCCCCAGCATTTT | CASSLAGQYRDINQPQHF
TRBJ2-5 | - | TRBD2 | TRBV7-6 | TGTGCCAGCAGCTTAGCTATCGGGGGGGCCGGGGAGACCCAGTACTTC | CASSLAIGGAGETQYF
TRBJ2-4 | - | - | TRBV7-8 | TGTGCCAGCAGCCCGGCGGCCCCGTACTATGACATTCAGTACTTC | CASSPAAPYYDIQYF
TRBJ2-6 | few | TRBD1 | TRBV20-1 | TGCAGTGCTAGAGATATAGTGGTGAGGGACAGCATAGCTGGGGCCAACGTCCTGACTTTC | CSARDIVVRDSIAGANVLTF
TRBJ2-1 | few | - | TRBV2 | TGTGCCAGCAGCATAAACGCAGGGGAGGGTGAGCAGTTCTTC | CASSINAGEGEQFF
TRBJ1-1 | many | - | TRBV12-3/TRBV12-4 | TGTGCCAGCAGCCACCAACAGGGCCTCAACACTGAAGCTTTCTTT | CASSHQQGLNTEAFF
TRBJ2-5 | few | TRBD2 | TRBV25-1 | TGTGCCAGCAGTGACGGGCTAGCGGGCGAGACCCAGTACTTC | CASSDGLAGETQYF
TRBJ1-1 | many | - | TRBV21-1 | TGTGCCAGCAGCAAAGAGCCGACAGGGCACCATGGAGGGGACACTGAAGCTTTCTTT | CASSKEPTGHHGGDTEAFF
TRBJ2-2 | many | - | TRBV29-1 | TGCAGCGTTGAAGGCATGGGGAACACCGGGGAGCTGTTTTTT | CSVEGMGNTGELFF
TRBJ1-1 | few | - | TRBV5-4 | TGTGCCAGCAGCTTGGATTATCAGGGCACTGAAGCTTTCTTT | CASSLDYQGTEAFF
TRBJ2-6 | many | - | TRBV9 | TGTGCCAGCAGCGTAGTTGGCAGGGTAAACTCTGGGGCCAACGTCCTGACTTTC | CASSVVGRVNSGANVLTF
TRBJ2-2 | few | TRBD2 | TRBV3-1 | TGTGCCAGCAGCCTTCACTACCGGACTAGCGGAGCGAACACCGGGGAGCTGTTTTTT | CASSLHYRTSGANTGELFF
TRBJ2-1 | many | - | TRBV28 | TGTGCCAGCAGTTTCAGTGGCAGCGGTGAATTCTTC | CASSFSGSGEFF
TRBJ2-5 | many | TRBD1 | TRBV6-5 | TGTGCCAGCAGTTCAACGGACAGGGAGGACTGGGAGACCCAGTACTTC | CASSSTDREDWETQYF
TRBJ2-2 | many | - | TRBV7-2 | TGTGCCAGCAGCCACTGGTGGGGCGGGGAGCTGTTTTTT | CASSHWWGGELFF
TRBJ2-3 | - | - | TRBV25-1 | TGTGCCAGCAGTGCGACGGACAGAAACACAGATACGCAGTATTTT | CASSATDRNTDTQYF
TRBJ2-3 | many | TRBD2 | TRBV27 | TGTGCCAGCAGCACACTAGCGGGGGGGCTTAGAGATACGCAGTATTTT | CASSTLAGGLRDTQYF
TRBJ2-7 | many | TRBD1 | TRBV4-3 | TGCGCCAGCAGCCAGGGGACAGGGGCCGTCTCTTACGAGCAGTACTTC | CASSQGTGAVSYEQYF
TRBJ2-7 | many | - | TRBV28 | TGTGCCTCAGGACGGTCCTACGAGCAGTACTTC | CASGRSYEQYF
TRBJ1-2 | - | TRBD1 | TRBV7-6 | TGTGCCAGCAGTTTAGGATTTTACAGGGGGCGCGTCTATGGCTACACCTTC | CASSLGFYRGRVYGYTF
TRBJ1-3 | many | - | TRBV15 | TGTGCCACCAGCAGAGATAAAGGGTACTCTGGAAACACCATATATTTT | CATSRDKGYSGNTIYF
TRBJ2-5 | few | - | TRBV15 | TGTGCCACCAGCAGAGAACCAGAGACCCAGTACTTC | CATSREPETQYF
TRBJ2-1 | many | - | TRBV29-1 | TGCAGCGTTTCCGGGATCTCCTACAATGAGCAGTTCTTC | CSVSGISYNEQFF
TRBJ2-7 | few | - | TRBV7-9 | TGTGCCAGCAGCCCCACGAGGGGAGCAGGCCCCTCGGGAGAGCAGTACTTC | CASSPTRGAGPSGEQYF
TRBJ2-1 | many | TRBD2 | TRBV12-3/TRBV12-4 | TGTGCCAGCAGACTCGCGGGGGGGCGGAATAATGAGCAGTTCTTC | CASRLAGGRNNEQFF
TRBJ1-5 | - | - | TRBV9 | TGTGCCAGCAGCGTGGATCCACTGGGACAGCCCCAGCATTTT | CASSVDPLGQPQHF
TRBJ2-7 | many | TRBD1 | TRBV11-1 | TGTGCCAGCAGCTCGTACCCCCCGGACAGGGGATACGAGCAGTACTTC | CASSSYPPDRGYEQYF
TRBJ1-6 | - | - | TRBV2 | TGTGCCAGCAGAAGCCGGGGAGGTGGGAACCGGGGTTCACCCCTCCACTTT | CASRSRGGGNRGSPLHF